These 8 T cell receptor beta chains were all obtained from the same sample, sequenced in a study of T cells in Graves' hyperthyroidism and ophthalmopathy. TCR beta CDR3 region amplification was performed from RNA transcripts. Carried out on the TCR CDR3, a first-round RT-PCR used the HTBI primer set. TCRdb recomputed calls from the multiplex PCR reads with MiXCR, one row per CDR3 protein. The data contain some 510,000 distinct CDR3 sequences, about 20% of them singletons. The sequenced sample was blood. The receptor set was obtained from a man in his late teens or twenties with Graves' hyperthyroidism.

This clonotype was detected many times. The chain joins TRBV6-5 to TRBJ1-2, with TRBD1 identical over 9 bases. The germline V gene encodes CDR1 MNHEY and CDR2 SVGAGI. This CDR3 is 16 amino acids long. The V gene end was trimmed by 4 bases and the J gene end by 3 bases; junction bases not matched to a gene: 9. The CDR3 spells CASSLHRDREYYGYTF. The CDR3 bases are TGTGCCAGCAGTTTACACCGGGACAGGGAGTACTATGGCTACACCTTC.

This clonotype was counted at least ten times. V usage is TRBV5-1 and J usage is TRBJ1-2, with D maybe TRBD1 (5 bases). The germline gives CDR1 SGHRS, CDR2 YFSETQ. The CDR3 extends over 11 amino acids. Trimming shortened V by 7 bases and J by 6 bases, and 10 bases separated the two germline ends. CDR3 coding DNA: TGCGCCAGCCTGACAGACGATGGCTACACCTTC. As protein: CASLTDDGYTF.

This clonotype showed up just a few times. The J gene is TRBJ2-7, the V gene TRBV6-1; 7 nucleotides align to TRBD1. Germline V CDR1 and CDR2: MNHNS, SASEGT. Trimming cost V 5 bases and J 4 bases; bases outside gene matches: 8. The CDR3 consists of 14 residues. The CDR3 DNA reads TGTGCCAGCAGTCAGACAGGGCCGCCGTACGAGCAGTACTTC. This sequence encodes CASSQTGPPYEQYF.

In the case of this clonotype: An end of the junction does not agree with germline; a read error may underlie this. The chain is built from TRBV11-2 and TRBJ2-4; D assignment may be TRBD1 or TRBD2 (5 bases each). The germline V gene encodes CDR1 SGHAT and CDR2 FQNNGV. The CDR3 covers 14 residues. The CDR3 sequence is CASSLGAAKNIKYF. The CDR3, as DNA: TGTGCCAGCAGCCTCGGGGCAGCCAAGAACATTAAGTACTTC.

This sequence joins TRBV7-8 and TRBJ1-5; D not resolved. The CDR3 is 18 residues long. The ends were cut back, 5 bases at V and 7 bases at J, with 27 bases in the middle. CDR1 is SGHVS and CDR2 is FQNEAQ in the germline V gene. CDR3 DNA: TGTGCCAGCAGCCTCCCCCAAAGGCCGGGTACGATAAACCAGCCCCAGCATTTT. Translated: CASSLPQRPGTINQPQHF. Combining the CDR3 with reference TRBV7-8 and TRBJ1-5 gives the whole variable domain GAGVSQSPRYKVAKRGQDVALRCDPISGHVSLFWYQQALGQGPEFLTYFQNEAQLDKSGLPSDRFFAERPEGSVSTLKIQRTQQEDSAVYLCASSLPQRPGTINQPQHFGDGTRLSIL.

This clonotype was detected a few times. The rearrangement joins TRBV9 to TRBJ1-1; 7 bases fit TRBD1. CDR3 size: 16 residues. Germline assignment: CDR1 SGDLS and CDR2 YYNGEE. V lost 0 bases, J lost 7 bases, and 12 bases stayed unmatched. CDR3 nucleotide sequence: TGTGCCAGCAGCGTAGATGTTTGGAGGGGGCCCCATGAAGCTTTCTTT. It yields the protein CASSVDVWRGPHEAFF.

There are many counts of this clonotype. The gene calls are TRBV12-3 or TRBV12-4 and TRBJ1-1; D remains unclear. This CDR3 spans 13 amino acids. V dropped 5 bases and J dropped 6 bases, with 13 bases sitting between them. DNA of the CDR3: TGTGCCAGCAGTCCCCGTGGTACATCTGAAGCTTTCTTT. This encodes CASSPRGTSEAFF.

This chain uses TRBV11-2 with TRBJ1-1; D call uncertain. V lost 3 bases and J lost 3, with 20 bases in between. Germline V CDR1 and CDR2: SGHAT, FQNNGV. The CDR3 contains 17 residues. CDR3 in amino acids: CASSFPILSVADTEAFF. Written as DNA, the CDR3 is TGTGCCAGCAGCTTCCCAATCTTGTCGGTGGCGGACACTGAAGCTTTCTTT.